These T cell receptor beta chains were read from a single sample in a study of cytotoxic CD8 clonotypes in ibrutinib-treated CLL. Data came from immunoSEQ multiplex PCR; TCRdb stores just in-frame clones and leaves some out. This table holds about 200,000 clones, just over 70% found once. Here the sequenced sample was PBMCs, taken after 12 months of ibrutinib treatment. These receptors were obtained from a human donor with chronic lymphocytic leukemia. Both conserved end residues are part of each CDR3. A D gene is named only where the DNA matches it firmly. Size is omitted from some rows. Given values are once, few, many or a class for expanded clones.

cdr3_aa	cdr3_nt	clone_size	v_call	d_call	j_call
CASSAGLAGVEEQFF	TGTGCCAGCAGCGCCGGACTAGCGGGAGTCGAGGAGCAGTTCTTC	-	TRBV9	TRBD2	TRBJ2-1
CASSESGTGASEKLFF	TGTGCCAGCAGCGAGTCCGGGACAGGGGCGAGTGAAAAACTGTTTTTT	-	TRBV9	TRBD1	TRBJ1-4
CASSQDRGSSAKNIQYF	TGCGCCAGCAGCCAAGATCGGGGGAGCTCGGCCAAAAACATTCAGTACTTC	-	TRBV4-1	-	TRBJ2-4
CASSLRRVADRGETQYF	TGTGCCAGCAGCTTAAGGAGGGTAGCGGACCGTGGCGAGACCCAGTACTTC	-	TRBV7-2	-	TRBJ2-5
CARSPRQSNSPLHF	TGTGCCAGAAGCCCCCGGCAGTCCAATTCACCCCTCCACTTT	-	TRBV5-3	-	TRBJ1-6
CASSFRTGSYGGGSYEQYF	TGTGCCAGCAGCTTCCGGACGGGTTCCTACGGGGGGGGTTCCTACGAGCAGTACTTC	few	TRBV7-2	TRBD2	TRBJ2-7
CASSFPTDGTGELFF	TGTGCCAGCAGCTTCCCGACAGACGGCACCGGGGAGCTGTTTTTT	-	TRBV7-9	-	TRBJ2-2
CASSLVSVYEAFF	TGTGCCAGCAGCTTAGTTTCAGTCTATGAAGCTTTCTTT	-	TRBV7-9	-	TRBJ1-1
CAWSVGWTGELFF	TGTGCCTGGAGTGTAGGTTGGACCGGGGAGCTGTTTTTT	-	TRBV30	-	TRBJ2-2
CASSFREVDYGYTF	TGTGCCAGCAGTTTCAGGGAAGTCGACTATGGCTACACCTTC	-	TRBV28	-	TRBJ1-2
CASSLAGAYNSPLHF	TGTGCCAGCAGCTTAGCAGGGGCCTATAATTCACCCCTCCACTTT	-	TRBV5-4	-	TRBJ1-6
CAWSVTEGTEAFF	TGTGCCTGGAGTGTAACAGAGGGGACTGAAGCTTTCTTT	-	TRBV30	-	TRBJ1-1
CASSPSQGLGETQYF	TGTGCCAGCAGCCCCAGTCAAGGGCTAGGGGAGACCCAGTACTTC	-	TRBV9	-	TRBJ2-5
CASSNRASKGLYSPLHF	TGTGCCAGCAGCAACCGGGCCTCTAAAGGGCTTTATTCACCCCTCCACTTT	-	TRBV21-1	-	TRBJ1-6
CASSYSYGRAAGELFF	TGTGCCAGCAGTTATTCTTACGGGAGGGCGGCCGGGGAGCTGTTTTTT	-	TRBV6-5	TRBD2	TRBJ2-2
CASSAVRDGWGEQYF	TGTGCCAGCAGCGCTGTACGGGACGGGTGGGGCGAGCAGTACTTC	-	TRBV9	-	TRBJ2-7
CASSYRTDTEAFF	TGTGCCAGCAGCTATAGGACAGACACTGAAGCTTTCTTT	-	TRBV7-7	-	TRBJ1-1
CASSLGLAGAGTDTQYF	TGTGCCAGCAGCCTAGGACTAGCGGGGGCCGGCACAGATACGCAGTATTTT	-	TRBV5-5	TRBD2	TRBJ2-3
CASNMDRGYQETQYF	TGTGCCAGCAATATGGACAGAGGGTACCAAGAGACCCAGTACTTC	-	TRBV6-1	-	TRBJ2-5
CASSLIRALIYGYTF	TGTGCCAGCAGCTTGATCAGGGCCCTAATCTATGGCTACACCTTC	once	TRBV5-6	-	TRBJ1-2
CASSPTRLTSNYGYTF	TGTGCCAGCTCACCTACCAGATTAACTTCTAACTATGGCTACACCTTC	-	TRBV18	-	TRBJ1-2
CASSFLPGNQETQYF	TGTGCCAGCAGTTTTCTACCCGGAAACCAAGAGACCCAGTACTTC	once	TRBV27	-	TRBJ2-5
CASSGAGQPQHF	TGCGCCAGCAGTGGTGCCGGTCAGCCCCAGCATTTT	-	TRBV10-1	-	TRBJ1-5
CASSQEGLQSYEQYF	TGCGCCAGCAGCCAAGAGGGACTACAATCCTACGAGCAGTACTTC	few	TRBV4-3	TRBD2	TRBJ2-7
CASSSRLETQYF	TGTGCCAGCAGTTCCCGGCTGGAGACCCAGTACTTC	-	TRBV6-6	-	TRBJ2-5